This TCR beta chain was found in a study of T cell responses to AZD1222 COVID-19 vaccine. Study-level points and caveats: AZD1222 recipients seropositive at baseline numbered only five to seven. Nearly half of unique spike-specific TCRs reportedly avoided B.1.351 and B.1.1.7 mutated regions.

The junction had 18 bases not matched to a gene; V was cut back by 11 bases and J by 6 bases. Looked up from germline, CDR1 is MNHEY and CDR2 is SVGAGI. The length of the CDR3 is 15 residues. Concerning this clone itself: The antigen remains undetermined.

The data were produced by immunoSEQ multiplex PCR, yet TCRdb's version contains in-frame clones alone and is incomplete. This table has about 150,000 clones, 85% to 90% appearing once. The chain has TRBV6-5 and TRBJ2-7, with 8 bases aligning to TRBD1. The sample in question was peripheral blood, obtained 28 days after the second AZD1222 dose. The receptor's source is an adult who received the AZD1222 COVID-19 vaccine. The CDR3 sequence: CAGGTGQGGTVEQYF. In DNA form, the CDR3 reads TGTGCCGGGGGAACAGGACAGGGCGGGACTGTCGAGCAGTACTTC.